Following are 32 T cell receptor beta chains from one sample sequenced in a study of OX40 agonist ivuxolimab in advanced cancers. Using immunoSEQ multiplex PCR, the repertoire was profiled, and TCRdb retains in-frame clones only, with some absent. The sample lists 30,000 to 40,000 clones; over 75% were seen once. This specimen was CD4+ or CD8+ T cells sorted from blood, taken in a trial of the OX40 agonist ivuxolimab. Receptors were obtained from an adult with an advanced solid tumor such as melanoma, head and neck, liver or kidney cancer.

The rearrangement joins TRBV7-2 to TRBJ1-6, with D unclear. Trimming removed 3 bases from V and 7 bases from J, with 10 bases in between. The germline CDR1 and CDR2 sequences are SGHTA and FQGNSA. This CDR3 comprises 14 residues. The CDR3 spells CASSFGVPNSPLHF. CDR3 bases: TGTGCCAGCAGCTTCGGGGTGCCCAATTCACCCCTCCACTTT.

The chain couples TRBV11-2 to TRBJ2-3, with 11 bases fitting TRBD1. Germline lookup yields CDR1 SGHAT and CDR2 FQNNGV. J gave up 6 bases and V 0 bases, and 2 bases lay outside the gene matches. CDR3 size: 15 residues. CDR3 amino acids: CASSLDGQGADTQYF. In nucleotides, the CDR3 is TGTGCCAGCAGCTTAGACGGACAGGGGGCCGATACGCAGTATTTT.

The chain couples TRBV7-9 to TRBJ2-3; TRBD2 matches at 8 bases. The CDR3 has 14 residues. V trimming: 7 bases; J trimming: 6 bases; junction bases outside the gene matches: 9. From germline, CDR1 is SEHNR and CDR2 FQNEAQ (reference sequence). CDR3 loop: CASIAAGGSDTQYF. CDR3 coding DNA: TGTGCCAGCATAGCGGCGGGAGGTTCTGATACGCAGTATTTT.

V gene TRBV28 combines with J gene TRBJ2-1, with 8 bases fitting TRBD2. CDR1 MDHEN and CDR2 SYDVKM come from the germline V gene. The V segment lost 5 bases and the J segment 13 bases; nucleotides outside the gene matches: 16. This CDR3 comprises 15 residues. CDR3 sequence (DNA): TGTGCCAGCAGTCCCTCCGGGACTAGTACCACGTATCAGTTCTTC. It translates to CASSPSGTSTTYQFF. Looking up the rest from reference TRBV28 and TRBJ2-1 gives the full variable domain: DVKVTQSSRYLVKRTGEKVFLECVQDMDHENMFWYRQDPGLGLRLIYFSYDVKMKEKGDIPEGYSVSREKKERFSLILESASTNQTSMYLCASSPSGTSTTYQFFGPGTRLTVL.

The chain uses TRBV2 and TRBJ2-1; 14 bases fit TRBD2. Germline CDR1 SNHLY, CDR2 FYNNEI. The CDR3 length is 13 residues. With V trimmed by 10 bases and J by 6 bases, 2 bases remained unmatched. The CDR3 reads CATGTSGSNEQFF. CDR3 nucleotide sequence: TGTGCCACCGGGACTAGCGGGAGCAATGAGCAGTTCTTC.

The genes are TRBV5-6 and TRBJ1-1; perhaps TRBD1 as D (6 bases). Germline CDR1 and CDR2: SGHDT and YYEEEE. This CDR3 contains 14 residues. V lost 4 bases, J lost 1 base, and 11 bases lay in between. CDR3 in amino acids: CASSRGASNTEAFF. CDR3 in DNA: TGTGCCAGCAGCCGGGGGGCTTCGAACACTGAAGCTTTCTTT.

V is TRBV9 and J is TRBJ2-5, with TRBD1 identical over 7 bases. CDR3 length equals 15 residues. Germline V CDR1 and CDR2: SGDLS, YYNGEE. V gave up 3 bases and J gave up 5 bases; unmatched junction bases: 10. The CDR3 DNA reads TGTGCCAGCAGCGCCCAGACAGGGTTAGGGGAGACCCAGTACTTC. Its protein is CASSAQTGLGETQYF.

J is TRBJ1-1 and V is TRBV9; TRBD1 might be the D (6 bases). CDR3 length equals 15 residues. Trimming removed 4 bases from V and 4 bases from J, with 17 bases in between. Germline CDR1 SGDLS, CDR2 YYNGEE. Here the CDR3 DNA reads TGTGCCAGCAGCACGCTACAGGGAATTGCCACTGAAGCTTTCTTT. Protein sequence: CASSTLQGIATEAFF.

The rearrangement joins TRBV5-8 to TRBJ2-2; 9 bases are a match to TRBD1. CDR1 is SGHTS and CDR2 is YDEGEE in the germline V gene. After removal of 2 bases from V and 1 base from J, the junction contained 3 bases not matched to a gene. CDR3 size: 16 residues. The CDR3 DNA is TGTGCCAGCAGCTTAGACAGGGGGATGAACACCGGGGAGCTGTTTTTT. This gives the protein CASSLDRGMNTGELFF.

This rearrangement joins TRBV15 to TRBJ1-2, with TRBD1 matching 10 bases. CDR1 and CDR2 (germline): LNHNV, YYDKDF (reference sequence). Trimming cost V 3 bases and J 4 bases; bases outside gene matches: 11. The CDR3 extends over 17 amino acids. Here the CDR3 reads CATSSINTRDRGYGYTF. DNA of the CDR3: TGTGCCACCAGCAGCATAAACACGCGGGACAGGGGCTATGGCTACACCTTC. The full variable domain, completed using reference TRBV15 and TRBJ1-2, is DAMVIQNPRYQVTQFGKPVTLSCSQTLNHNVMYWYQQKSSQAPKLLFHYYDKDFNNEADTPDNFQSRRPNTSFCFLDIRSPGLGDTAMYLCATSSINTRDRGYGYTFGSGTRLTVV.

This clone was recorded once. This chain links TRBV27 with TRBJ1-5; D not resolved. CDR3 size: 14 residues. In germline, CDR1 is MNHEY, CDR2 SMNVEV (reference sequence). V was shortened by 2 bases and J by 1 base, with 6 bases between the two germline ends. CDR3 protein: CASSLRGSNQPQHF. CDR3 sequence (DNA): TGTGCCAGCAGTTTACGGGGAAGCAATCAGCCCCAGCATTTT.

This clone has only one observation. The V gene is TRBV27, the J gene TRBJ1-2; D ambiguous. The CDR3 is 13 amino acids. Looked up from germline, CDR1 is MNHEY and CDR2 is SMNVEV (reference sequence). V shed 4 bases and J shed 2 bases, with 8 bases lying between them. The CDR3 loop reads CASSYHGNYGYTF. CDR3 bases: TGTGCCAGCAGTTATCATGGAAACTATGGCTACACCTTC.

The chain couples TRBV5-6 to TRBJ1-3, with D unclear. The CDR3 has 16 residues. V gave up 0 bases and J gave up 7 bases, with 17 bases separating them. In germline, CDR1 is SGHDT, CDR2 YYEEEE. CDR3 nucleotide sequence: TGTGCCAGCAGCTTGGCCGGGAGTAGGAGAGGGAACACCATATATTTT. Its protein is CASSLAGSRRGNTIYF.

This chain links TRBV9 with TRBJ1-3, with D unclear. Germline V gene lookup returns CDR1 SGDLS and CDR2 YYNGEE. The CDR3 is 15 residues long. Trimming removed 0 bases at V and 8 bases at J, with 15 bases between. This chain's CDR3 is CASSVGQTFVDTIYF. The CDR3 nucleotides read TGTGCCAGCAGCGTAGGCCAGACGTTTGTTGACACCATATATTTT.

This chain joins TRBV5-1 and TRBJ1-2; a possible D gene is TRBD1 (6 bases). This CDR3 is built from 15 residues. The ends were cut back, 0 bases at V and 8 bases at J, with 17 bases in the middle. Germline assignment: CDR1 SGHRS and CDR2 YFSETQ. CDR3 bases: TGCGCCAGCAGCTTGGCTGAGCGGGGGCAGACCGGCTACACCTTC. As protein: CASSLAERGQTGYTF.

The chain is built from TRBV5-1 and TRBJ2-5; D call uncertain. V was pared by 1 base and J by 5 bases, with 12 bases between. CDR1 and CDR2 (germline): SGHRS, YFSETQ. The length of the CDR3 is 14 residues. CDR3 sequence (DNA): TGCGCCAGCAGCTTGATTGGTTTCGGGGAGACCCAGTACTTC. Translation: CASSLIGFGETQYF.

This clone showed up just once. V usage is TRBV11-1 and J usage is TRBJ2-1, with 16 bases that match TRBD2. Trimming at V came to 2 bases and at J to 5 bases, leaving 6 bases not matched to a gene. Germline CDR1 and CDR2: SGHAT and FQDESV (reference sequence). The CDR3 is 18 amino acids. The DNA of the CDR3 is TGTGCCAGCAGCTTAAGTGGGACTAGCGGGAGGGAGAACAATGAGCAGTTCTTC. This encodes CASSLSGTSGRENNEQFF.

This clone has more than one count but fewer than ten. The rearrangement links TRBV29-1 to TRBJ1-1; D is perhaps TRBD1 (5 bases). V was clipped by 7 bases and J by 4 bases, with 19 bases between them. This CDR3 region has 14 residues. Germline CDR1 SQVTM, CDR2 ANQGSEA. The DNA for the CDR3 is TGCAGCGGGAGCTCGGGACTGTCTGGCACTGAAGCTTTCTTT. Translating gives CSGSSGLSGTEAFF.

The chain carries TRBV19 and TRBJ2-1; TRBD2 aligns across 7 bases. The V and J ends lost 4 bases and 0 bases, in that order; junction bases with no gene match: 3. The CDR3 covers 15 residues. Germline values: CDR1 LNHDA, CDR2 SQIVND (reference sequence). The CDR3 DNA reads TGTGCCAGTAGTACGCGGACTAGCTCCTACAATGAGCAGTTCTTC. Translating it yields CASSTRTSSYNEQFF.

The chain combines TRBV5-4 with TRBJ2-3; TRBD2 matches at 8 bases. CDR1 is SGHNT, CDR2 YYREEE, per germline (reference sequence). The junction had 3 bases not matched to a gene; V was cut back by 2 bases and J by 1 base. This CDR3 contains 15 residues. The CDR3 DNA reads as TGTGCCAGCAGCTTCGGGGGGGTGGGCACAGATACGCAGTATTTT. Its protein product is CASSFGGVGTDTQYF.

This clone has a single count. The chain joins TRBV6-5 to TRBJ2-2; D unresolved. CDR3 size: 14 residues. V lost 4 bases and J 4 bases, leaving 10 bases between the germline ends. CDR1 is MNHEY and CDR2 is SVGAGI in the germline V gene. In nucleotides, the CDR3 is TGTGCCAGCAGTTTCCTGTTAAGCACCGGGGAGCTGTTTTTT. Amino acids: CASSFLLSTGELFF.

V and J are TRBV19 and TRBJ2-5; 11 nucleotides agree with TRBD2. The CDR3 spans 15 residues. Germline-derived CDR1 and CDR2 are LNHDA and SQIVND (reference sequence). The junction had 3 bases not matched to a gene; V was cut back by 1 base and J by 5 bases. The CDR3 DNA reads TGTGCCAGTAGTATAGGACTAGCGGGAAGGGAGACCCAGTACTTC. This codes for CASSIGLAGRETQYF.

This chain joins TRBV28 and TRBJ1-3; the D gene is possibly TRBD1 (6 bases). V gave up 2 bases and J gave up 4 bases, with 12 bases separating them. The germline V gene has CDR1 MDHEN and CDR2 SYDVKM. CDR3 length equals 15 residues. CDR3 nucleotide sequence: TGTGCCAGCAGTTTACTGGGGGCGGACGGAAACACCATATATTTT. Translation: CASSLLGADGNTIYF.

The V and J genes are TRBV11-2 and TRBJ2-3; unclear D gene. Trimming left V 5 bases short and J 4 bases short, with 13 bases between. The V gene's germline CDR1 is SGHAT and CDR2 FQNNGV. This CDR3 spans 14 amino acids. The CDR3: CASSRLEWPDTQYF. The CDR3 DNA sequence: TGTGCCAGCAGCCGACTGGAGTGGCCAGATACGCAGTATTTT.

This chain links TRBV5-1 with TRBJ2-7; weak D call: TRBD2 (6 bases). The CDR3 has 13 residues. V was clipped by 3 bases and J by 4 bases, with 11 bases between them. Germline CDR1 SGHRS, CDR2 YFSETQ. CDR3 DNA sequence: TGCGCCAGCAGCTGGGAGGTAGGTTACGAGCAGTACTTC. This encodes CASSWEVGYEQYF.

CDR3 bases: TGTGCCAGCTCTGACCGGGCAGATAACTATGGCTACACCTTC. This encodes CASSDRADNYGYTF. The chain uses TRBV18 and TRBJ1-2, with no clear D. In germline, CDR1 is KGHSH, CDR2 LQKENI. The V and J ends lost 6 bases and 1 base respectively, with 12 bases between them. This CDR3 contains 14 residues.

This clone was detected a few times. The V and J genes are TRBV16 and TRBJ1-1; D not certain. V was trimmed by 0 bases and J by 4 bases, leaving 6 bases between them. Looked up from germline, CDR1 is KGHSY and CDR2 is FQNENV. There are 13 residues in the CDR3. CDR3 loop: CASSQSTFTEAFF. The CDR3, as DNA: TGTGCCAGCAGCCAATCGACTTTCACTGAAGCTTTCTTT.

V gene TRBV2 combines with J gene TRBJ2-3, with 12 nucleotides matching TRBD1. V shed 5 bases and J 8 bases; nucleotides not matched to a gene: 8. The CDR3 is 15 residues long. CDR1 is SNHLY and CDR2 is FYNNEI in the germline V gene. CDR3 sequence (DNA): TGTGCCAGCAGTTCTCCGGGACAGGGGGCTGCTACGCAGTATTTT. The encoded protein is CASSSPGQGAATQYF. Looking up the rest from reference TRBV2 and TRBJ2-3 gives the full variable domain: EPEVTQTPSHQVTQMGQEVILRCVPISNHLYFYWYRQILGQKVEFLVSFYNNEISEKSEIFDDQFSVERPDGSNFTLKIRSTKLEDSAMYFCASSSPGQGAATQYFGPGTRLTVL.

The chain uses TRBV7-8 and TRBJ2-7, with TRBD1 matching over 7 bases. There are 14 residues in the CDR3. Per germline, CDR1 SGHVS and CDR2 FQNEAQ. V was clipped by 5 bases and J by 1 base; unmatched bases: 5. CDR3 bases: TGTGCCAGCAGCCCCCCGACAGGGTCCTACGAGCAGTACTTC. Amino acid sequence: CASSPPTGSYEQYF.

This clone appeared once. Here the CDR3 DNA reads TGTGCCAGCAGCTTAAAGGGGGATCAGCCCCAGCATTTT. It codes for CASSLKGDQPQHF. The gene calls are TRBV7-2 and TRBJ1-5; D is possibly TRBD1 (6 bases). The CDR3 loop spans 13 amino acids. Trimming left V 2 bases short and J 5 bases short, with 7 bases between. Germline CDR1 reads SGHTA; CDR2 reads FQGNSA.

CDR3 sequence reads: CASNNPSDYNEQFF. Written as DNA, the CDR3 is TGCGCCAGCAACAACCCGTCTGACTACAATGAGCAGTTCTTC. V is TRBV10-2 and J is TRBJ2-1; D unclear. V lost 7 bases and J 3 bases, leaving 13 bases between the germline ends. CDR3 length equals 14 residues. Looked up from germline, CDR1 is WSHSY and CDR2 is SAAADI.

The chain carries TRBV5-5 and TRBJ2-7; 11 positions agree with TRBD2. J lost 0 bases, V lost 4 bases, and 3 bases had no gene match. The CDR3 covers 15 residues. The V gene's germline CDR1 is SGHKS and CDR2 YYEKEE (reference sequence). DNA of the CDR3: TGTGCCAGCAGCCCCGGACTAGCGGGCTCCTACGAGCAGTACTTC. This sequence encodes CASSPGLAGSYEQYF. Drawing the rest from reference TRBV5-5 and TRBJ2-7, the complete variable domain is DAGVTQSPTHLIKTRGQQVTLRCSPISGHKSVSWYQQVLGQGPQFIFQYYEKEERGRGNFPDRFSARQFPNYSSELNVNALLLGDSALYLCASSPGLAGSYEQYFGPGTRLTVT.